This T cell receptor (beta chain) was captured by sequencing in a study of tumor T cells in aggressive B-cell lymphoma. Turning to this clone: One junction end disagrees with the germline gene, perhaps due to a read error.

The assay was immunoSEQ multiplex PCR, and TCRdb's table has in-frame clones only and misses some. The profile covers 5,000 to 7,000 clones, with roughly 86% appearing a single time and 3% to 3.5% taken by the ten largest. In germline, CDR1 is SGDLS, CDR2 YYNGEE. This CDR3 region has 16 residues. The source is an adult with diffuse large B cell lymphoma. Some clones in this sample may be carry-over from other donors' samples. This chain links TRBV9 with TRBJ2-5; 12 bases are shared with TRBD2. Sequenced sample: tumor tissue. CDR3 nucleotides: TGTGTCAGCAGCGTAGGTGAGACTAGCGGGGGTGAGACCCAGTACTTC. Residues: CVSSVGETSGGETQYF.